The 4 T cell receptor beta chains below come from one sample, sequenced in a study of blood T cell repertoires in COVID-19. The data were produced by immunoSEQ multiplex PCR, yet TCRdb's version contains in-frame clones alone and is incomplete. The sample consists of 140,000 to 150,000 clones, around 81% of them appearing once. Material for sequencing was peripheral blood. The receptors shown here come from a human donor with acute or convalescent COVID-19. The donor label of this sample is uncertain.

This clone was seen more than once but under ten times. This sequence joins TRBV13 and TRBJ1-3; D gene unclear. Between the trimmed V and J ends, which lost 5 bases and 4 bases, there was a span of 15 bases. CDR1 is PRHDT and CDR2 is FYEKMQ in the germline V gene (reference sequence). The CDR3 totals 15 residues. CDR3 region: CASSPSRSSGNTIYF. DNA for the CDR3: TGTGCCAGCAGCCCGTCCAGATCGTCGGGAAACACCATATATTTT. Supplemented by reference TRBV13 and TRBJ1-3, the full variable domain reads AAGVIQSPRHLIKEKRETATLKCYPIPRHDTVYWYQQGPGQDPQFLISFYEKMQSDKGSIPDRFSAQQFSDYHSELNMSSLELGDSALYFCASSPSRSSGNTIYFGEGSWLTVV.

This rearrangement joins TRBV3-1 (or the pseudogene TRBV3-2) to TRBJ2-7; tentative D call: TRBD2 (5 bases). This CDR3 has 13 amino acids. Germline CDR1 LGHDT, CDR2 YNNKEL (reference sequence). Trimming removed 2 bases at V and 6 bases at J, with 11 bases between. CDR3 amino acids: CASSQHRGSEQYV. In DNA, the CDR3 is TGTGCCAGCAGCCAACATCGGGGTTCCGAGCAGTACGTC.

V usage is TRBV23-1 and J usage is TRBJ1-5; D perhaps matches TRBD1 (5 bases). TRBV23-1 is given ORF status, its function remaining uncertain. CDR3 length equals 15 residues. The ends were cut back, 0 bases at V and 9 bases at J, with 15 bases in the middle. For the CDR3, the DNA is TGCGCCAGCAGTCAATCGGAGGGGACCTGGGGGCCCCAGCATTTT. This translates into CASSQSEGTWGPQHF.

This clone appeared a few times. The rearrangement joins TRBV25-1 to TRBJ1-2; maybe TRBD1 (5 bases). The V end was cut by 2 bases, the J end by 6 bases, with 16 bases between. Looked up from germline, CDR1 is MGHDK and CDR2 is SYGVNS. The length of the CDR3 is 15 residues. DNA for the CDR3: TGTGCCAGCAGTGAAACGGGGGAGGAAGTCCATGGCTACACCTTC. Its protein product is CASSETGEEVHGYTF.